The next 5 T cell receptor beta chains were all read from a single sample in a study of somatic mutations in cytotoxic T cells in rheumatoid arthritis. Assay used: immunoSEQ multiplex PCR; TCRdb lists only in-frame clones, some missing. The sample records 20,000 to 25,000 clones, 65% to 85% being singletons. Specimen: CD8+ T cells sorted from blood. The receptors stem from an adult with rheumatoid arthritis.

The V and J genes are TRBV25-1 and TRBJ2-7; D gene uncertain. The germline V gene encodes CDR1 MGHDK and CDR2 SYGVNS. CDR3 size: 13 residues. V lost 0 bases and J lost 2, with 5 bases in between. The CDR3 loop reads CASSEYTTYEQYF. DNA of the CDR3: TGTGCCAGCAGTGAATACACTACCTACGAGCAGTACTTC.

The count of this clone is one. The gene calls are TRBV4-1 and TRBJ2-1; 9 nucleotides line up with TRBD1. The germline V gene encodes CDR1 MGHRA and CDR2 YSYEKL. The CDR3 consists of 17 residues. V shed 4 bases, J shed 7 bases, and the junction held 14 bases outside the gene matches. CDR3 sequence: CASSLFTRDRVGNEQFF. Written as DNA, the CDR3 is TGCGCCAGCAGCCTCTTCACCCGGGACAGGGTGGGAAATGAGCAGTTCTTC.

The chain uses TRBV27 and TRBJ2-2; no firm D call. Trimming shortened V by 4 bases and J by 0 bases, and 6 bases separated the two germline ends. Germline CDR1 and CDR2: MNHEY and SMNVEV (reference sequence). This CDR3 has 14 residues. This CDR3 is CASSYITNTGELFF. DNA for the CDR3: TGTGCCAGCAGTTACATAACGAACACCGGGGAGCTGTTTTTT.

The chain uses TRBV11-2 and TRBJ2-2; 7 bases line up with TRBD1. Trimming took 7 bases from V and 6 from J; bases not matched to a gene: 8. CDR1 is SGHAT and CDR2 is FQNNGV in the germline V gene. The CDR3 sequence is 14 residues long. CDR3 coding DNA: TGTGCCAGCATCGCAGGGGGAGTGTCCGGGGAGCTGTTTTTT. This encodes CASIAGGVSGELFF.

The rearrangement links TRBV5-1 to TRBJ2-5; 9 bases are shared with TRBD1. This CDR3 contains 15 residues. Per the germline V gene, CDR1 is SGHRS and CDR2 is YFSETQ. V dropped 4 bases and J dropped 9; count of bases not matched to a gene: 13. The CDR3 protein is CASSAGTGKPGAQYF. CDR3 DNA sequence: TGCGCCAGCAGCGCCGGGACAGGGAAGCCAGGGGCCCAGTACTTC.